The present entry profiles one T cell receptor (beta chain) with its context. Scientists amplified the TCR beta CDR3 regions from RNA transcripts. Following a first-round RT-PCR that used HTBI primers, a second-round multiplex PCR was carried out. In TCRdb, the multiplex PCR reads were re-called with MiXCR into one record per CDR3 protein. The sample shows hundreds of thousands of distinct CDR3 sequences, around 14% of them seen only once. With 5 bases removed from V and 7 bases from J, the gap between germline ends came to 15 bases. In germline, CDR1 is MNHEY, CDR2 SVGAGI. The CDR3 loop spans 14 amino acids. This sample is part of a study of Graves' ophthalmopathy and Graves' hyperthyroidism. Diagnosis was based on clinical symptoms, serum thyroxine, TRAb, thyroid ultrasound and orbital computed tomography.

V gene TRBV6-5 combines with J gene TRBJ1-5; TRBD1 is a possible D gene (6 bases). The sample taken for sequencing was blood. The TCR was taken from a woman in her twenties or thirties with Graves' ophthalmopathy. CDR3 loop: CASSPSQGRQPQHF. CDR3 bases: TGTGCCAGCAGTCCCTCGCAGGGGCGACAGCCCCAGCATTTT.